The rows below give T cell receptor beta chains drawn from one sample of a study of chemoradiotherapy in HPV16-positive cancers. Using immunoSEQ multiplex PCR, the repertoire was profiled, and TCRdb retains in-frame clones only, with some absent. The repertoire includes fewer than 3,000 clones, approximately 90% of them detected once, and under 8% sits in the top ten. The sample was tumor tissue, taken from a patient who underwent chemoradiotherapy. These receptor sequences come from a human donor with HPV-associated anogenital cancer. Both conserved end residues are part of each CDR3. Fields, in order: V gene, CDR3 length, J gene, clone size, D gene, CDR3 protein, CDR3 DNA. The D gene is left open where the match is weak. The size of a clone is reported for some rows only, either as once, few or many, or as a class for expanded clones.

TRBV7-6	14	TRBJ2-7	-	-	CASSLEEGSYEQYF	TGTGCCAGCAGCTTGGAGGAGGGCTCCTACGAGCAGTACTTC
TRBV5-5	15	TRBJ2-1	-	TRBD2	CASSLERGSYNEQFF	TGTGCCAGCAGCTTGGAGCGGGGTTCCTACAATGAGCAGTTCTTC
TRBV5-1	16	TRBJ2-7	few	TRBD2	CASSSRPGTSSNPQYF	TGCGCCAGCAGCTCGAGACCAGGGACTAGCTCTAACCCGCAGTACTTC
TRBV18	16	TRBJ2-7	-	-	CASSPPERTAVDEQYF	TGTGCCAGCTCACCACCGGAAAGGACAGCCGTGGACGAGCAGTACTTC
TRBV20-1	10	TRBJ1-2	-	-	CSASPGGYTF	TGCAGTGCTAGTCCGGGGGGCTACACCTTC
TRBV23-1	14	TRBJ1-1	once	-	CASSHSHGDTEAFF	TGCGCCAGCAGTCACAGTCACGGGGACACTGAAGCTTTCTTT
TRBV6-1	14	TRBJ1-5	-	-	CANSASGGNQPQHF	TGTGCCAACAGCGCTTCGGGGGGCAATCAGCCCCAGCATTTT
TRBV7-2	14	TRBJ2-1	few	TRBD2	CASSRAAGDNEQFF	TGTGCCAGCAGCCGCGCGGCGGGAGATAATGAGCAGTTCTTC
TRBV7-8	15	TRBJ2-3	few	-	CASSLAGPHEDTQYF	TGTGCCAGCAGCCTCGCCGGGCCCCACGAAGATACGCAGTATTTT
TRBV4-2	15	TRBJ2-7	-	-	CASSQEWTVAYEQYF	TGTGCCAGCAGCCAAGAATGGACCGTAGCCTACGAGCAGTACTTC
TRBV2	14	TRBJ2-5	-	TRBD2	CASGLGLVRETQYF	TGTGCCAGCGGATTGGGACTAGTTCGAGAGACCCAGTACTTC
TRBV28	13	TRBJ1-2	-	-	CASKWPANYGYTF	TGTGCCAGCAAATGGCCGGCTAACTATGGCTACACCTTC
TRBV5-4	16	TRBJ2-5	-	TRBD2	CASSLKGSGRGETQYF	TGTGCCAGCAGCTTGAAGGGTAGCGGGAGAGGAGAGACCCAGTACTTC
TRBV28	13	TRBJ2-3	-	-	CASSLASRDTQYF	TGTGCCAGCAGTTTAGCTAGCAGGGATACGCAGTATTTT
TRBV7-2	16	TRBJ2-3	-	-	CASSLDAGQVTDTQYF	TGTGCCAGCAGCTTAGATGCGGGCCAGGTCACAGATACGCAGTATTTT
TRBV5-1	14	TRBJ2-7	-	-	CASSRDPPRDEQYF	TGCGCCAGCAGTAGGGACCCACCGAGGGACGAGCAGTACTTC
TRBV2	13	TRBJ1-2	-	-	CASSEGFSYGYTF	TGTGCCAGCAGTGAGGGATTCTCCTATGGCTACACCTTC
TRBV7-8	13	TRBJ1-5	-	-	CASSRLSNQPQHF	TGTGCCAGCAGCCGACTTAGCAATCAGCCCCAGCATTTT
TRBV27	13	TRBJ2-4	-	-	CASRKGSENIQYF	TGTGCCAGCAGGAAAGGGTCGGAAAACATTCAGTACTTC
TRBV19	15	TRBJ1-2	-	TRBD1	CASSPGQGAIYGYTF	TGTGCCAGTAGTCCGGGACAGGGGGCAATTTATGGCTACACCTTC
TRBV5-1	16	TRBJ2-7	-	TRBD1	CASSLTGTVSSYEQYF	TGCGCCAGCAGCTTGACCGGGACAGTAAGCTCCTACGAGCAGTACTTC
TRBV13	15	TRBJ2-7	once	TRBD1	CASSARQGNSYEQYF	TGTGCCAGCAGCGCGCGACAGGGTAACAGCTACGAGCAGTACTTC
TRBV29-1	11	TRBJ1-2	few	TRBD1	CSVWTGEGYTF	TGCAGCGTATGGACAGGGGAAGGCTACACCTTC
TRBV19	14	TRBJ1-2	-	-	CASSWARSNYGYTF	TGTGCCAGTAGTTGGGCCAGATCTAACTATGGCTACACCTTC
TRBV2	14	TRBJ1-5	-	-	CASSDVMGEQPQHF	TGTGCCAGCAGTGACGTCATGGGAGAGCAGCCCCAGCATTTT
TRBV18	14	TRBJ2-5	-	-	CASSPGTRGETQYF	TGTGCCAGCTCACCTGGGACAAGAGGGGAGACCCAGTACTTC
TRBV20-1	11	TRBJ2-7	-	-	CSALGGSEQYF	TGCAGTGCCCTTGGAGGGTCCGAGCAGTACTTC